Listed here are 17 T cell receptor beta chains from one sample, sequenced in a study of T cell responses to AZD1222 COVID-19 vaccine. Profiled with immunoSEQ multiplex PCR; TCRdb holds only in-frame clones, not every one. The sample yields approximately 140,000 clones, roughly nine tenths seen once. The specimen was peripheral blood, collected 28 days after the second AZD1222 dose. These receptor sequences come from an adult who received the AZD1222 COVID-19 vaccine.

The chain uses TRBV19 and TRBJ1-6; TRBD1 is a possible D gene (6 bases). Germline CDR1 and CDR2: LNHDA and SQIVND (reference sequence). The V gene lost 4 bases and the J gene lost 6 bases, with 10 bases spanning the gap. The CDR3 consists of 14 residues. CDR3 loop: CASSRTDLNSPLHF. The CDR3, as DNA: TGTGCCAGTAGTAGGACAGACCTTAATTCACCCCTCCACTTT.

This chain connects TRBV5-6 to TRBJ2-7; D might be TRBD1 (6 bases). The CDR3 runs 12 residues. The germline CDR1 and CDR2 sequences are SGHDT and YYEEEE. The ends were cut back, 1 base at V and 7 bases at J, with 9 bases in the middle. DNA of the CDR3: TGTGCCAGCAGCTTGTCAGGGGTTGAGCAGTACTTC. The encoded protein is CASSLSGVEQYF.

This clone occurred a few times. This chain links TRBV28 with TRBJ1-3, with a weak D call TRBD1 (6 bases). The CDR3 extends over 17 amino acids. The ends were cut back, 3 bases at V and 7 bases at J, with 22 bases in the middle. The germline CDR1 and CDR2 sequences are MDHEN and SYDVKM. The CDR3 reads CASSFPTGKSVFNTIYF. DNA of the CDR3: TGTGCCAGCAGTTTCCCAACAGGGAAGAGCGTGTTTAACACCATATATTTT.

This chain links TRBV3-1 (or the pseudogene TRBV3-2) with TRBJ1-3; D is perhaps TRBD1 (5 bases). The V and J ends lost 6 bases and 3 bases respectively, with 12 bases between them. CDR3 length: 14 amino acids. Germline assignment: CDR1 LGHDT and CDR2 YNNKEL (reference sequence). The CDR3 DNA reads as TGTGCCAGCAGACCCACGGGGCTTGGAAACACCATATATTTT. It encodes CASRPTGLGNTIYF.

The chain is built from TRBV19 and TRBJ2-1, with 13 bases that match TRBD2. This CDR3 is 14 amino acids long. With V trimmed by 7 bases and J by 9 bases, 6 bases remained unmatched. In germline, CDR1 is LNHDA, CDR2 SQIVND (reference sequence). The CDR3 region is CASTFGLAGAEQFF. CDR3 in DNA: TGTGCCAGTACATTCGGACTAGCGGGAGCTGAGCAGTTCTTC.

The chain is built from TRBV5-1 and TRBJ1-1, with 7 bases identical to TRBD1. In germline, CDR1 is SGHRS, CDR2 YFSETQ. V lost 4 bases, J lost 0 bases, and 9 bases stayed unmatched. The CDR3 totals 16 residues. In DNA, the CDR3 is TGCGCCAGCAGCCAATCCGGGACAGACTTGAACACTGAAGCTTTCTTT. It specifies CASSQSGTDLNTEAFF.

This sequence joins TRBV19 and TRBJ1-5; 10 nucleotides align to TRBD1. The CDR3 is 12 amino acids. After removal of 9 bases from V and 5 bases from J, the junction contained 1 base not matched to a gene. Germline V CDR1 and CDR2: LNHDA, SQIVND (reference sequence). CDR3 DNA sequence: TGTGCCAGAGACAGGGGGCATCAGCCCCAGCATTTT. Translated: CARDRGHQPQHF.

V gene TRBV11-3 combines with J gene TRBJ1-4, with TRBD1 matching 9 bases. CDR1 SGHNT and CDR2 YENEEA come from the germline V gene. Trimming removed 5 bases from V and 7 bases from J; junction bases left unmatched: 17. The CDR3 sequence is 18 residues long. The CDR3 protein is CASSQRFGTGRQFEKLFF. CDR3 nucleotide sequence: TGTGCCAGCAGCCAGCGGTTCGGGACAGGGAGGCAGTTTGAAAAACTGTTTTTT.

This chain joins TRBV3-1 (or the pseudogene TRBV3-2) and TRBJ1-5; D is unresolved. From germline, CDR1 is LGHDT and CDR2 YNNKEL (reference sequence). The V and J ends lost 1 base and 8 bases respectively, with 9 bases between them. The CDR3 spans 13 residues. The DNA for the CDR3 is TGTGCCAGCAGCCAAGGGTCCGAGGAGCCCCAGCATTTT. Translating gives CASSQGSEEPQHF.

The gene calls are TRBV28 and TRBJ2-1; D could derive from TRBD1 or TRBD2 (5 bases each). CDR1 MDHEN and CDR2 SYDVKM come from the germline V gene. V dropped 5 bases and J dropped 3 bases, with 14 bases sitting between them. The CDR3 is 15 amino acids. CDR3 nucleotide sequence: TGTGCCAGCAGTCCTGGGGGAAGGGGCTACAATGAGCAGTTCTTC. Translation: CASSPGGRGYNEQFF.

The V and J genes are TRBV24-1 and TRBJ2-5; 7 bases align to TRBD1. The V gene's germline CDR1 is KGHDR and CDR2 SFDVKD. This CDR3 is built from 14 residues. Trimming at V came to 4 bases and at J to 7 bases, leaving 8 bases not matched to a gene. The CDR3 nucleotides are TGTGCCACCAGTGAGCGACAGGGAAAGGGGACCCAGTACTTC. Residues: CATSERQGKGTQYF.

The genes are TRBV2 and TRBJ2-2; weak D call: TRBD2 (5 bases). The V gene lost 6 bases and the J gene lost 7 bases, with 15 bases spanning the gap. This CDR3 contains 14 residues. CDR1 is SNHLY and CDR2 is FYNNEI in the germline V gene. The CDR3 coding sequence is TGTGCCAGCAGGGTACTAGGAGTGGGCGGGGAGCTGTTTTTT. Protein product: CASRVLGVGGELFF.

V is TRBV6-4 and J is TRBJ1-1; no reliable D call. Germline V gene sequence: CDR1 MRHNA, CDR2 SNTAGT. The CDR3 spans 13 residues. V dropped 4 bases and J dropped 1 base, with 7 bases sitting between them. The CDR3 region is CASSGEENTEAFF. The CDR3 nucleotides read TGTGCCAGCAGTGGGGAAGAGAACACTGAAGCTTTCTTT.

The V gene is TRBV28, the J gene TRBJ1-2; D may be TRBD1 (5 bases). V lost 8 bases and J lost 4, with 14 bases in between. Germline V gene sequence: CDR1 MDHEN, CDR2 SYDVKM. CDR3 length equals 13 residues. The CDR3 protein is CASFAGGGYGYTF. CDR3 bases: TGTGCCAGCTTCGCTGGGGGAGGCTATGGCTACACCTTC.

The rearrangement links TRBV28 to TRBJ1-1; 9 nucleotides agree with TRBD1. The junction had 10 bases not matched to a gene; V was cut back by 7 bases and J by 7 bases. The CDR3 extends over 14 amino acids. Germline CDR1 MDHEN, CDR2 SYDVKM. The CDR3: CASIRQGVDLEAFF. The CDR3 region has the DNA TGTGCCAGCATCAGACAGGGGGTGGACCTTGAAGCTTTCTTT.

The rearrangement links TRBV11-3 to TRBJ1-2, with D possibly being TRBD1 (5 bases). Germline CDR1 reads SGHNT; CDR2 reads YENEEA. Trimming took 6 bases from V and 4 from J, leaving 12 bases between them. CDR3 length: 13 amino acids. The CDR3 bases are TGTGCCAGCAGTCCAGGGATCCGCTATGGCTACACCTTC. As protein: CASSPGIRYGYTF.

The V call is TRBV19, the J call TRBJ2-1; the D is unclear. From germline, CDR1 is LNHDA and CDR2 SQIVND (reference sequence). With 3 bases removed from V and 7 bases from J, the gap between germline ends came to 7 bases. This CDR3 is built from 12 residues. The CDR3: CASSIELNEQFF. The CDR3 bases are TGTGCCAGTAGTATTGAATTGAATGAGCAGTTCTTC.